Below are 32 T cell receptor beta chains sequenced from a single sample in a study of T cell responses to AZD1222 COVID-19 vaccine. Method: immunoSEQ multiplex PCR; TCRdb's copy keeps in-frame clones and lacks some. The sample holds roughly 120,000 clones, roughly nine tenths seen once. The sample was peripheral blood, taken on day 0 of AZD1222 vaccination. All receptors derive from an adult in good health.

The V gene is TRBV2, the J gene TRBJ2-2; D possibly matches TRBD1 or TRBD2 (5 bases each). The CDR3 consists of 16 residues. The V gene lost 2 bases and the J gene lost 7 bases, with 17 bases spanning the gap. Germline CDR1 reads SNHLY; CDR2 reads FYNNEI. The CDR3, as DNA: TGTGCCAGCAGTGAACGTCCCGGGACCCTTGGCGGGGAGCTGTTTTTT. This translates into CASSERPGTLGGELFF.

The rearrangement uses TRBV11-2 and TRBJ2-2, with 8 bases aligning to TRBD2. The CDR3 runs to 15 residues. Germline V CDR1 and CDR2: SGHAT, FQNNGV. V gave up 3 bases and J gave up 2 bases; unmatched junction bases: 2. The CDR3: CASSFTSGNTGELFF. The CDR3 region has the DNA TGTGCCAGCAGCTTCACTAGCGGTAACACCGGGGAGCTGTTTTTT. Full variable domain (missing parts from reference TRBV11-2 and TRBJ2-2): EAGVAQSPRYKIIEKRQSVAFWCNPISGHATLYWYQQILGQGPKLLIQFQNNGVVDDSQLPKDRFSAERLKGVDSTLKIQPAKLEDSAVYLCASSFTSGNTGELFFGEGSRLTVL.

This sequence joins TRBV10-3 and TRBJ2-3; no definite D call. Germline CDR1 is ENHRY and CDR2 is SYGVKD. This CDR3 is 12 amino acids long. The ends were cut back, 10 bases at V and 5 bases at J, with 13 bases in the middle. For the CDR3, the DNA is TGTGCCACCGAGTCGGTTGGAGATACGCAGTATTTT. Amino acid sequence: CATESVGDTQYF.

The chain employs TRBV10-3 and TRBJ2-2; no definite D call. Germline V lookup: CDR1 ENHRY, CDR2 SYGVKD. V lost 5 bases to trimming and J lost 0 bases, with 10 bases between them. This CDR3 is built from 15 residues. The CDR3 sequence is CAISITDANTGELFF. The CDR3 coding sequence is TGTGCCATCAGTATCACAGACGCGAACACCGGGGAGCTGTTTTTT.

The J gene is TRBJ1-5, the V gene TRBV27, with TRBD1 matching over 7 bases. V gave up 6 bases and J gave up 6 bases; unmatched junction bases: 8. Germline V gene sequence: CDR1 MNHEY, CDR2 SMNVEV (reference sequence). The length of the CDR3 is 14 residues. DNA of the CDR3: TGTGCCAGCAGCCGCACAGGGGCGGCTCAGCCCCAGCATTTT. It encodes CASSRTGAAQPQHF.

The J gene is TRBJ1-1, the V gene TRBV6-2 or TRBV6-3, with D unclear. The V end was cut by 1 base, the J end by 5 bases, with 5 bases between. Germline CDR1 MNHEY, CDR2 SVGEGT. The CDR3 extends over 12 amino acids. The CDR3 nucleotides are TGTGCCAGCAGTTACTATGGTACTGAAGCTTTCTTT. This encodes CASSYYGTEAFF.

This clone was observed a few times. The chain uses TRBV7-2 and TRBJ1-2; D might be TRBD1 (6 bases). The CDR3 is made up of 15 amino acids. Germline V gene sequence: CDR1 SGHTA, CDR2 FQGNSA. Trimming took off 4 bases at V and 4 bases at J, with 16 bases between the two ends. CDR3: CASSSRGQGTYGYTF. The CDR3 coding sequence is TGTGCCAGCAGCTCCAGGGGCCAAGGTACCTATGGCTACACCTTC.

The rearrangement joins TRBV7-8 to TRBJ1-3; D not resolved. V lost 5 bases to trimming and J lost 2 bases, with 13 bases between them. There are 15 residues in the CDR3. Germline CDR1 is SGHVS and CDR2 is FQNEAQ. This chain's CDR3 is CASSQIAGTGNTIYF. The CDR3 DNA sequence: TGTGCCAGCAGCCAGATTGCGGGAACTGGAAACACCATATATTTT.

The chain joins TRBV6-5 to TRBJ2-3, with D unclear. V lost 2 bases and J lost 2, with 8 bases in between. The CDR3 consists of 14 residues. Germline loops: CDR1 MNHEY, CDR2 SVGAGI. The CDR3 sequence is CASSYGSHTDTQYF. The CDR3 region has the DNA TGTGCCAGCAGTTACGGCAGTCACACAGATACGCAGTATTTT.

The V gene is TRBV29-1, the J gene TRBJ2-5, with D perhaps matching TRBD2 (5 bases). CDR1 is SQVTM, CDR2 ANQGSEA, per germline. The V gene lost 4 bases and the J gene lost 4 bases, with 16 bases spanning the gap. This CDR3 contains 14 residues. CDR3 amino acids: CSVGAGGSGETQYF. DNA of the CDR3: TGCAGCGTTGGGGCGGGTGGATCGGGAGAGACCCAGTACTTC.

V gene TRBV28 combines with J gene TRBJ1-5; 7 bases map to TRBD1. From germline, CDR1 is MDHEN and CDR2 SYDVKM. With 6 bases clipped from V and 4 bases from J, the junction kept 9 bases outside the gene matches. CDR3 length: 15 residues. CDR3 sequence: CASRTGTELNQPQHF. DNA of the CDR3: TGTGCCAGCAGAACCGGGACAGAACTGAATCAGCCCCAGCATTTT.

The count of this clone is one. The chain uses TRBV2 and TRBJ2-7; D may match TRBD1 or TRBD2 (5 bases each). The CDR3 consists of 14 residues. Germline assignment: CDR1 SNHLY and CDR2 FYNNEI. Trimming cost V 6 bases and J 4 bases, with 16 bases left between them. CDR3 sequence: CASSGIWDPYEQYF. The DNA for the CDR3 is TGTGCCAGCAGCGGAATTTGGGACCCATACGAGCAGTACTTC. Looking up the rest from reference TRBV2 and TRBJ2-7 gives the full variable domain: EPEVTQTPSHQVTQMGQEVILRCVPISNHLYFYWYRQILGQKVEFLVSFYNNEISEKSEIFDDQFSVERPDGSNFTLKIRSTKLEDSAMYFCASSGIWDPYEQYFGPGTRLTVT.

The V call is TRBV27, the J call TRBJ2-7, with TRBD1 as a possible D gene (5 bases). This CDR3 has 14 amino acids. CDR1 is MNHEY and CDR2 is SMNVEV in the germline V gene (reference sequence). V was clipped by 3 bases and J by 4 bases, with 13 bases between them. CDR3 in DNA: TGTGCCAGCAGTTTGGGGCTAGGTTGGTACGAGCAGTACTTC. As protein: CASSLGLGWYEQYF.

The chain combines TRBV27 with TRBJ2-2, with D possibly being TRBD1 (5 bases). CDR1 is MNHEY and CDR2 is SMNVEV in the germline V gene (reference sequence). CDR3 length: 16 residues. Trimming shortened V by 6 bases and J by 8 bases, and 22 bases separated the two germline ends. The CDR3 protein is CASRAADTSGWGELFF. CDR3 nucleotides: TGTGCCAGCAGAGCCGCGGACACCTCTGGATGGGGGGAGCTGTTTTTT.

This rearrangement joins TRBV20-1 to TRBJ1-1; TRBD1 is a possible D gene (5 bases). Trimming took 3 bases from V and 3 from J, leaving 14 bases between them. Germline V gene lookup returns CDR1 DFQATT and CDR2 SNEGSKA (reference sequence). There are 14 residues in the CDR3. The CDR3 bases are TGCAGTGCTAGTCCCCCGGGGGGGTACACTGAAGCTTTCTTT. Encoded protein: CSASPPGGYTEAFF.

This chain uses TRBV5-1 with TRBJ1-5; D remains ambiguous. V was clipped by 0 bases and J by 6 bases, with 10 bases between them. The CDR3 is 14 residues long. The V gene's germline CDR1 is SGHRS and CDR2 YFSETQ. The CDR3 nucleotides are TGCGCCAGCAGCTTGGAGGCAGGAGGTCAGCCCCAGCATTTT. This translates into CASSLEAGGQPQHF.

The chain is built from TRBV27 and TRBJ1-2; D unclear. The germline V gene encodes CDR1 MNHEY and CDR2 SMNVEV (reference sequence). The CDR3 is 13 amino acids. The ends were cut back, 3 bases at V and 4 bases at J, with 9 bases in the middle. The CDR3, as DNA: TGTGCCAGCAGTTTGCACGCCGTCTATGGCTACACCTTC. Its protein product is CASSLHAVYGYTF.

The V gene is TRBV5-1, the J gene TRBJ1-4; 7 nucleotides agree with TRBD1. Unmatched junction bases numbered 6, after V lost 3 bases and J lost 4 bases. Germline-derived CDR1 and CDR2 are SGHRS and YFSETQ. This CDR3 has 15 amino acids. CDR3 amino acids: CASSWAGTDNEKLFF. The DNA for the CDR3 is TGCGCCAGCAGCTGGGCCGGGACAGATAATGAAAAACTGTTTTTT.

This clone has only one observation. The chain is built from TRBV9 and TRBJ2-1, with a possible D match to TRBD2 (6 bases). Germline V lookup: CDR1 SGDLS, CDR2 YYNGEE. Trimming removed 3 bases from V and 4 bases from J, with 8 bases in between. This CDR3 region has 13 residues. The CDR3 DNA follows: TGTGCCAGCAGCGGCGGGACTTACAATGAGCAGTTCTTC. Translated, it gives CASSGGTYNEQFF.

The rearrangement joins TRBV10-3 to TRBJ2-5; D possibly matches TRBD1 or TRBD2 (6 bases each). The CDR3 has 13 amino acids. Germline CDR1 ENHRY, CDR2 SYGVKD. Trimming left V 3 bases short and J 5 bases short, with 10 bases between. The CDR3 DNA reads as TGTGCCATCAGTGACGGGGGCGGGGAGACCCAGTACTTC. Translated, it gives CAISDGGGETQYF.

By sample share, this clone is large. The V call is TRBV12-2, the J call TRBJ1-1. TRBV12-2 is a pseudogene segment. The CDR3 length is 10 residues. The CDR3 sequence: CASREGCSLF. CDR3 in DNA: TGTGCAAGTCGCGAGGGGTGTAGCCTTTTT.

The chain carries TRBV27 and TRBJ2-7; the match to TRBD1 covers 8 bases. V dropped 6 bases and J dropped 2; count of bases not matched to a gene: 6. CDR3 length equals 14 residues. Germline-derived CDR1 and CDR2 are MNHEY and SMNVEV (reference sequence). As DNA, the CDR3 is TGTGCCAGCAGAGGACAGGGAGGAACCTACGAGCAGTACTTC. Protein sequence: CASRGQGGTYEQYF.

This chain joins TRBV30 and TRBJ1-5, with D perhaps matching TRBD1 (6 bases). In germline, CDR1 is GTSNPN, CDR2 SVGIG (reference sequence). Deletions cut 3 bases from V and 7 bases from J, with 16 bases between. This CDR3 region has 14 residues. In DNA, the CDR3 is TGTGCCTGGAGCGCCACCGGGACACACCAGCCCCAGCATTTT. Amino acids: CAWSATGTHQPQHF.

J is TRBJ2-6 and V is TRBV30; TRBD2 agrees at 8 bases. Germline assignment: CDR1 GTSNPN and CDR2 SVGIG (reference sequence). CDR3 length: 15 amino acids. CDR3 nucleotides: TGTGCTCTCGGACGGGGGGGCACTGGGGCCAACGTCCTGACTTTC. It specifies CALGRGGTGANVLTF.

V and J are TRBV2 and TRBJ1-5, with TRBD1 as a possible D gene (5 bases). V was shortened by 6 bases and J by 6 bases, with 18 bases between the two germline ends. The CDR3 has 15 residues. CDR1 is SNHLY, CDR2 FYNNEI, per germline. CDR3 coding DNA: TGTGCCAGCAGCGCCAAGGACATCTTCGGTCAGCCCCAGCATTTT. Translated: CASSAKDIFGQPQHF. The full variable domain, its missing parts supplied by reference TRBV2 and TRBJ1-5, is EPEVTQTPSHQVTQMGQEVILRCVPISNHLYFYWYRQILGQKVEFLVSFYNNEISEKSEIFDDQFSVERPDGSNFTLKIRSTKLEDSAMYFCASSAKDIFGQPQHFGDGTRLSIL.

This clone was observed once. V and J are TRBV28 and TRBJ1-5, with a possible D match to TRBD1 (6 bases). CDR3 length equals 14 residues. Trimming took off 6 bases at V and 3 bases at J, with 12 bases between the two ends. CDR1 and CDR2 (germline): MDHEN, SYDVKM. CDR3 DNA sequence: TGTGCCAGCAGCCACCGGGGGCTCAATCAGCCCCAGCATTTT. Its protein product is CASSHRGLNQPQHF.

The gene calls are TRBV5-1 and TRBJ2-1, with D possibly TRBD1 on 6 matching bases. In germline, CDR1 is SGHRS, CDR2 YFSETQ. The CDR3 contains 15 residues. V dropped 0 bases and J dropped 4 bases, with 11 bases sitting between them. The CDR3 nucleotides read TGCGCCAGCAGCTTGGAAGGACAGCAATACAATGAGCAGTTCTTC. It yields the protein CASSLEGQQYNEQFF. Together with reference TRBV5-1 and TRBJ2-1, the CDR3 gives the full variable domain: KAGVTQTPRYLIKTRGQQVTLSCSPISGHRSVSWYQQTPGQGLQFLFEYFSETQRNKGNFPGRFSGRQFSNSRSEMNVSTLELGDSALYLCASSLEGQQYNEQFFGPGTRLTVL.

CDR3 sequence reads: CASSPRDRGAHNEQFF. The CDR3 DNA sequence: TGTGCCAGCAGCCCCCGGGACAGGGGAGCGCACAATGAGCAGTTCTTC. The chain is built from TRBV7-2 and TRBJ2-1, with 10 bases identical to TRBD1. The V segment lost 5 bases and the J segment 5 bases; nucleotides outside the gene matches: 9. CDR3 size: 16 residues. The germline CDR1 and CDR2 sequences are SGHTA and FQGNSA.

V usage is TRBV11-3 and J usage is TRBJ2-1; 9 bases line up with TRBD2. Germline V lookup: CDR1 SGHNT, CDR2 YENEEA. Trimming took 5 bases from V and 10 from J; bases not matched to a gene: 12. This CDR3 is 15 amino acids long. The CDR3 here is CASSPRLAAHAEQFF. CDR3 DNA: TGTGCCAGCAGCCCCAGACTAGCGGCTCACGCAGAGCAGTTCTTC.

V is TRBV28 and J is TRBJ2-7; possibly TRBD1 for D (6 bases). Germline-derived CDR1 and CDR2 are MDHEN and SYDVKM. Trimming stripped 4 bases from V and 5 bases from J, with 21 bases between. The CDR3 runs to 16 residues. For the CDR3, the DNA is TGTGCCAGCAGTTCACCCGGGGACATTTGGAGGAACGAGCAGTACTTC. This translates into CASSSPGDIWRNEQYF.

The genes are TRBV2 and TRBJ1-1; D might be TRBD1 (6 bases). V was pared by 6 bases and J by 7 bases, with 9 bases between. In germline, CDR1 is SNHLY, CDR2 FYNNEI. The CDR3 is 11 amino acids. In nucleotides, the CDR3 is TGTGCCAGCAGCCAGGGGATTGAAGCTTTCTTT. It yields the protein CASSQGIEAFF.

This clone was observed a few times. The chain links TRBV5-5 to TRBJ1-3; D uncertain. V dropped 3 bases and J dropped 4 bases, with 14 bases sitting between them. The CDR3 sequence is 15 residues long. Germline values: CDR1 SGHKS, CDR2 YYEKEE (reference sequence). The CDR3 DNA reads TGTGCCAGCAGCTCAATCGGAATTCTCGGAAACACCATATATTTT. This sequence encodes CASSSIGILGNTIYF.